This note documents a single T cell receptor (beta chain) sequence. Sequencing used immunoSEQ multiplex PCR; TCRdb keeps in-frame clones, though not all of them. The table has fewer than 25,000 clones, about 92% seen once; the top ten hold almost 8%. The ends were cut back, 4 bases at V and 5 bases at J, with 8 bases in the middle. The CDR3 is 13 amino acids. This entry comes from a study of blood T cell repertoires in COVID-19. The wider study: From T cells, B-cell-depleted T cells, or PBMCs came the material, which was cDNA or gDNA.

This sequence was found in a human donor in a cohort sampled during active COVID-19. What was sequenced was peripheral blood. The gene calls are TRBV12-3 or TRBV12-4 and TRBJ2-2; D remains ambiguous. The CDR3: CASSSTATGELFF. CDR3 DNA: TGTGCCAGCAGTTCCACAGCTACCGGGGAGCTGTTTTTT.